This TCR beta chain appears in the sequencing data of a study of high-grade serous ovarian cancer treatment subgroups. Study summary: On average, 14,192 reads and thousands of unique TCR beta rearrangements were obtained per sample.

The V gene's germline CDR1 is GTSNPN and CDR2 SVGIG (reference sequence). CDR3 length: 13 residues. Trimming left V 0 bases short and J 5 bases short, with 10 bases between. TCRdb's table, derived via immunoSEQ multiplex PCR, lists solely in-frame clones and lacks some. Among about 11,000 clones listed, around 83% were seen once. Tumor samples were taken before definitive surgery or chemotherapy. This clone was counted a few times. Sequenced input: tumor tissue. The gene calls are TRBV30 and TRBJ1-1, with D perhaps TRBD1 (5 bases). The sequence was collected from a human donor with high-grade serous ovarian cancer. The chain's CDR3 is CAWSVSGATEAFF. The CDR3 nucleotides read TGTGCCTGGAGTGTGTCCGGGGCGACTGAAGCTTTCTTT.